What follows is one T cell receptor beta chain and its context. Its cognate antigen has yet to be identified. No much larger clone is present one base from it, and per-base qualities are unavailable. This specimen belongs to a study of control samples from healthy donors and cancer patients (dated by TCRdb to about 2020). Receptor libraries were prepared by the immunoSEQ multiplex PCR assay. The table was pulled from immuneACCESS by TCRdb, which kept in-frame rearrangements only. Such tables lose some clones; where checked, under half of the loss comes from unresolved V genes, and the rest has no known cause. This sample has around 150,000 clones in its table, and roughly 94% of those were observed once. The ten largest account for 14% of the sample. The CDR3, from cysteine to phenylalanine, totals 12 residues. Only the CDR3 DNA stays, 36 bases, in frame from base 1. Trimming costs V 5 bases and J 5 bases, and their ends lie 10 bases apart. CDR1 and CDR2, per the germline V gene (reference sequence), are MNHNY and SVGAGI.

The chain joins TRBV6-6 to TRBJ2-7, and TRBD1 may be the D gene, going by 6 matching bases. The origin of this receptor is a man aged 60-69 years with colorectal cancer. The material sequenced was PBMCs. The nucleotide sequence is TGTGCCAGCAGTAAACAGGGACACGAGCAGTACTTC. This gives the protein CASSKQGHEQYF.